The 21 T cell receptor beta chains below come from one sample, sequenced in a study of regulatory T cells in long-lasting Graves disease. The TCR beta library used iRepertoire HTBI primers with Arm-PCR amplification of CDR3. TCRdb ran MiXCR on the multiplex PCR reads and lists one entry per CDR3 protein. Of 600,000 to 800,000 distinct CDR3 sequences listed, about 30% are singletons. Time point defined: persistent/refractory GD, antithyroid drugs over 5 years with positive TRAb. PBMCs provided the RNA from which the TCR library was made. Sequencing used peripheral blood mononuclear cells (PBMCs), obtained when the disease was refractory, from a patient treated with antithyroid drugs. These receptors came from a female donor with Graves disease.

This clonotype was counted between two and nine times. The CDR3 protein is CASSERGVKMGANVLTF. CDR3 sequence (DNA): TGTGCCAGCAGTGAGAGGGGGGTAAAGATGGGGGCCAACGTCCTGACTTTC. The chain has TRBV11-2 and TRBJ2-6; TRBD1 or TRBD2 may be the D gene (6 bases each). Germline lookup yields CDR1 SGHAT and CDR2 FQNNGV. This CDR3 contains 17 residues. Trimming removed 6 bases at V and 4 bases at J, with 19 bases between.

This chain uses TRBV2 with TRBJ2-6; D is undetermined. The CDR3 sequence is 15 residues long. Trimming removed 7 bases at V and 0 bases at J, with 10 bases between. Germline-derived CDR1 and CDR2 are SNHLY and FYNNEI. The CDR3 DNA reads TGTGCCAGCACCCAGGAGAGCTCTGGGGCCAACGTCCTGACTTTC. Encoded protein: CASTQESSGANVLTF.

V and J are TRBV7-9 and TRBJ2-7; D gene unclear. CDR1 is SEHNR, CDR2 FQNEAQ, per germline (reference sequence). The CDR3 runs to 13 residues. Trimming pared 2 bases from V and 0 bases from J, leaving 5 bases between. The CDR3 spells CASSLMSSYEQYF. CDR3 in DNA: TGTGCCAGCAGCTTAATGTCCTCCTACGAGCAGTACTTC. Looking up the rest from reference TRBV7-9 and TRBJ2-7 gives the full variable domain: DTGVSQNPRHKITKRGQNVTFRCDPISEHNRLYWYRQTLGQGPEFLTYFQNEAQLEKSRLLSDRFSAERPKGSFSTLEIQRTEQGDSAMYLCASSLMSSYEQYFGPGTRLTVT.

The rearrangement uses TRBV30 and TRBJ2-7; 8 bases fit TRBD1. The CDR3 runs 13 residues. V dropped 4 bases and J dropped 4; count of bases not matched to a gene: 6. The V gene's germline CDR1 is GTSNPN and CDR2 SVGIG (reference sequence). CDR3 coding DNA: TGTGCCTGGACCGGGACAGGTGTGTACGAGCAGTACTTC. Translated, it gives CAWTGTGVYEQYF. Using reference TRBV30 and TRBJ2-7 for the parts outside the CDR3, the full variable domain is SQTIHQWPATLVQPVGSPLSLECTVEGTSNPNLYWYRQAAGRGLQLLFYSVGIGQISSEVPQNLSASRPQDRQFILSSKKLLLSDSGFYLCAWTGTGVYEQYFGPGTRLTVT.

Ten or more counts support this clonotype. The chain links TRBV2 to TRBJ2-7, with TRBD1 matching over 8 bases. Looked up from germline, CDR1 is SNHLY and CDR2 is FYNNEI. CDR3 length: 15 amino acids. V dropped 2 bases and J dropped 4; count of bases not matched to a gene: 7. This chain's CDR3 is CASSERQGFNYEQYF. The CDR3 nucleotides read TGTGCCAGCAGTGAAAGACAGGGGTTCAATTACGAGCAGTACTTC.

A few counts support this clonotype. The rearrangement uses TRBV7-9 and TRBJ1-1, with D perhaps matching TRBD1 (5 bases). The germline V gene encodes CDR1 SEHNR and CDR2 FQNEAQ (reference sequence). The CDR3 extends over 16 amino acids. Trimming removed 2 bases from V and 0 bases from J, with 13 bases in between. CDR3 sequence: CASSLLGHIMNTEAFF. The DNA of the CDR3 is TGTGCCAGCAGCTTATTAGGACATATCATGAACACTGAAGCTTTCTTT.

Here the CDR3 DNA reads TGCAGCGTCACCAAAACGTCCCAGGCCTACGAGCAGTACTTC. Translated, it gives CSVTKTSQAYEQYF. This rearrangement joins TRBV29-1 to TRBJ2-7; D is uncertain. Deletions cut 6 bases from V and 2 bases from J, with 17 bases between. This CDR3 region has 14 residues. Germline V CDR1 and CDR2: SQVTM, ANQGSEA.

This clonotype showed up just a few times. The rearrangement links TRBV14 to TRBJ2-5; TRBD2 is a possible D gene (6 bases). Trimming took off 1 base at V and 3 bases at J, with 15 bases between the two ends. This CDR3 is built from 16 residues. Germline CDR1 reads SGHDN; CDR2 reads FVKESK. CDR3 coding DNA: TGTGCCAGCAGCCAAGGGCCTCTAGCGCGGAAAGAGACCCAGTACTTC. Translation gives CASSQGPLARKETQYF. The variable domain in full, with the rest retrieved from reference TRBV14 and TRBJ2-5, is EAGVTQFPSHSVIEKGQTVTLRCDPISGHDNLYWYRRVMGKEIKFLLHFVKESKQDESGMPNNRFLAERTGGTYSTLKVQPAELEDSGVYFCASSQGPLARKETQYFGPGTRLLVL.

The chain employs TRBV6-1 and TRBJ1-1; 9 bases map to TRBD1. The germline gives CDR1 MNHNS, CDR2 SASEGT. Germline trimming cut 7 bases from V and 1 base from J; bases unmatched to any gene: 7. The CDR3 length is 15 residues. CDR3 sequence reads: CASTRDRDRNTEAFF. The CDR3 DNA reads TGTGCCAGCACCCGGGACAGGGATAGGAACACTGAAGCTTTCTTT.

The DNA for the CDR3 is TGTGCCAGCAGTTTATCCTCCGGTTCGAAGAACACTGAAGCTTTCTTT. It codes for CASSLSSGSKNTEAFF. The V call is TRBV27, the J call TRBJ1-1; D is undetermined. Germline CDR1 and CDR2: MNHEY and SMNVEV (reference sequence). Trimming stripped 0 bases from V and 1 base from J, with 12 bases between. This CDR3 is built from 16 residues.

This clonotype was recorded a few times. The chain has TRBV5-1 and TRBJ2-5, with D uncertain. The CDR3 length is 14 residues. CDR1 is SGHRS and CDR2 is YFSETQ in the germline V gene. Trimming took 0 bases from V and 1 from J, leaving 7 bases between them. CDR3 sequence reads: CASSLASIQETQYF. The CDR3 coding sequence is TGCGCCAGCAGCTTGGCTTCTATCCAAGAGACCCAGTACTTC.

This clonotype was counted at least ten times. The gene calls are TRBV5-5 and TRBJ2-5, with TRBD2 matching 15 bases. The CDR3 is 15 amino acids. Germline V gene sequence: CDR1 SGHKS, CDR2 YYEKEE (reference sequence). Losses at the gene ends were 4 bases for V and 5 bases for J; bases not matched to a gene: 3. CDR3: CASSGLAGGRETQYF. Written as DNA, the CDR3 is TGTGCCAGCAGCGGACTAGCGGGAGGGCGGGAGACCCAGTACTTC.

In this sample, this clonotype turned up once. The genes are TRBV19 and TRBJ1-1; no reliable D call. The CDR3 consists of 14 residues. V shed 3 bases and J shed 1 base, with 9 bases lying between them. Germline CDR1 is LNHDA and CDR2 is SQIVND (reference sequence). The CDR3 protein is CASSMLLGNTEAFF. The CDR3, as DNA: TGTGCCAGTAGTATGTTATTGGGGAACACTGAAGCTTTCTTT.

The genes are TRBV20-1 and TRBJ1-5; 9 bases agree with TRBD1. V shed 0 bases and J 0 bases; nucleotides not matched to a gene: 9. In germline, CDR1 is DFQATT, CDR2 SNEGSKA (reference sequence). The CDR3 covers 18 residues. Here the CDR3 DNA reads TGCAGTGCTAGAGACCGACAGGGGGTTACTTATAGCAATCAGCCCCAGCATTTT. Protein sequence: CSARDRQGVTYSNQPQHF.

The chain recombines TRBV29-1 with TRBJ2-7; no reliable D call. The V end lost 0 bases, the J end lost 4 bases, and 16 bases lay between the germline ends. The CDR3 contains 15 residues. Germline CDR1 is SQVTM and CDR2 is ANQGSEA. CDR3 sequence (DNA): TGCAGCGTTGAAGATCGGTCGTCGGCGACGTACGAGCAGTACTTC. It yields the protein CSVEDRSSATYEQYF.

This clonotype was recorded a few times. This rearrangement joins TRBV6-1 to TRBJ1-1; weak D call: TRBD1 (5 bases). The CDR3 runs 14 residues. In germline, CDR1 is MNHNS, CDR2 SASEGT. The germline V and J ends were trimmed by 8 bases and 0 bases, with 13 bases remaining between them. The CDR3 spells CASWRGGLNTEAFF. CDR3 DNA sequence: TGTGCCAGCTGGCGCGGGGGGTTGAACACTGAAGCTTTCTTT.

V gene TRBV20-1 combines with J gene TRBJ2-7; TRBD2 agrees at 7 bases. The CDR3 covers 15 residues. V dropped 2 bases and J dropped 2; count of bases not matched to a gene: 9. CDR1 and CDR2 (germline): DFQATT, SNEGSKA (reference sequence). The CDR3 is CSARSGGGRAYEQYF. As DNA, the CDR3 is TGCAGTGCTAGATCCGGGGGAGGGAGGGCCTACGAGCAGTACTTC.

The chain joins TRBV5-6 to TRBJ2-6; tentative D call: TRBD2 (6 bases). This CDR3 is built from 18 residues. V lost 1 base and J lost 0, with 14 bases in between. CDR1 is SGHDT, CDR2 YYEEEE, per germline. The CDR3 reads CASSLYGSSLSGANVLTF. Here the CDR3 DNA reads TGTGCCAGCAGCTTGTACGGGAGCTCGCTCTCTGGGGCCAACGTCCTGACTTTC. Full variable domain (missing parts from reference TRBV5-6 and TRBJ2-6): DAGVTQSPTHLIKTRGQQVTLRCSPKSGHDTVSWYQQALGQGPQFIFQYYEEEERQRGNFPDRFSGHQFPNYSSELNVNALLLGDSALYLCASSLYGSSLSGANVLTFGAGSRLTVL.

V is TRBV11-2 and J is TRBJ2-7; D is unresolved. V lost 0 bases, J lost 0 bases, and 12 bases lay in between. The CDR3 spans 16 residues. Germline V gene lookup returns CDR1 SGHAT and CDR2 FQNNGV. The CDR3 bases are TGTGCCAGCAGCTTAGAAGTGCAACCCTCCTCCTACGAGCAGTACTTC. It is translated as CASSLEVQPSSYEQYF.

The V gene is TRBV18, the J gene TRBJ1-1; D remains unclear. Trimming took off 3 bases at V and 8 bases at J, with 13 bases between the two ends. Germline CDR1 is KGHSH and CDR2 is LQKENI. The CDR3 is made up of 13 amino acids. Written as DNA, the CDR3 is TGTGCCAGCTCACCCATGGGCCTCGGGGAAGCTTTCTTT. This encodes CASSPMGLGEAFF.

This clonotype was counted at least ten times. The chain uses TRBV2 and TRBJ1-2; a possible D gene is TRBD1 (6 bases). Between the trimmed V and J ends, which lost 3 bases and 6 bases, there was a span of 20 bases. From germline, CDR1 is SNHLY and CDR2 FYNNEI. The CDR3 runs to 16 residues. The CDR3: CASSDPRQATEHGYTF. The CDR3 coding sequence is TGTGCCAGCAGTGATCCGCGACAGGCGACGGAACATGGCTACACCTTC.